The rows below give T cell receptor beta chains drawn from one sample of a study of blood T cell repertoires in COVID-19. The assay was immunoSEQ multiplex PCR, and TCRdb's table has in-frame clones only and misses some. Of about 140,000 clones detected, about 84% appear once; the ten largest clones hold 8.8%. Sequencing was done on a sample of peripheral blood. These receptors were collected from a woman of 80 years or more in a cohort sampled during active or convalescent COVID-19. The CDR3 runs from the conserved cysteine through the conserved F or W.

v_call: TRBV11-2; cdr3_length: 17; j_call: TRBJ2-3; cdr3_aa: CASSLAPDSIGGDTQYF
v_call: TRBV19; cdr3_length: 17; j_call: TRBJ1-5; cdr3_aa: CASSLLQGSSYNQPQHF
v_call: TRBV5-1; cdr3_length: 13; j_call: TRBJ2-5; cdr3_aa: CASTPVPQETQYF
v_call: TRBV12-3/TRBV12-4; cdr3_length: 12; j_call: TRBJ1-6; cdr3_aa: CASSGGRDRAHF
v_call: TRBV11-2; cdr3_length: 14; j_call: TRBJ2-3; cdr3_aa: CASSPAAKSDTQYF
v_call: TRBV19; cdr3_length: 14; j_call: TRBJ1-4; cdr3_aa: CASKVQATNEKLFF
v_call: TRBV29-1; cdr3_length: 13; j_call: TRBJ1-2; cdr3_aa: CSVRAGGDYGYTF
v_call: TRBV7-9; cdr3_length: 16; j_call: TRBJ2-5; cdr3_aa: CASSLARKGARETQYF
v_call: TRBV3-1/TRBV3-2; cdr3_length: 16; j_call: TRBJ2-5; cdr3_aa: CASSQGLAGLGETQYF
v_call: TRBV3-1/TRBV3-2; cdr3_length: 14; j_call: TRBJ2-3; cdr3_aa: CASSQASGGDTQYF
v_call: TRBV6-1; cdr3_length: 16; j_call: TRBJ1-3; cdr3_aa: CASSEVFAGGGNTIYF